This entry describes one T cell receptor (beta chain). The antigen remains unidentified. This CDR3 has 12 residues. Germline V gene lookup returns CDR1 MDHEN and CDR2 SYDVKM. The V gene lost 7 bases and the J gene lost 5 bases, with 10 bases spanning the gap. From 5'RACE with constant-segment primers came TCR alpha and TCR beta cDNA libraries that carried sample barcodes and UMIs. Via MiXCR, TCRdb re-called the 5' RACE reads, giving one row per CDR3 protein. The profile shows roughly 250,000 distinct CDR3 sequences, about a sixth of them singletons. This specimen comes from a study of T-cell memory formation after mild COVID-19. Study-wide results and caveats: Clones that contracted from day 15 to 85 had balanced CD4/CD8; later expanders were CD4+ biased.

The source material was PBMCs or a T cell subset sorted from them (not recorded which). The V gene is TRBV28, the J gene TRBJ2-3; D is unclear. This clonotype was obtained from a man between 18 and 29 years old who had mild COVID-19 (a few samples of this study predate the infection). Cell type and time point are not known. Here the CDR3 DNA reads TGTGCCAGCACCCGGTGGGGAGATACGCAGTATTTT. It is translated as CASTRWGDTQYF.